The clone carrying this TCR beta chain was picked up a small number of times. Its antigen is unknown. V was clipped by 0 bases and J by 4 bases, with 5 bases between them. The germline gives CDR1 SGHDT, CDR2 YYEEEE. The CDR3 contains 14 residues. This specimen belongs to a study of T cells in Graves' hyperthyroidism and ophthalmopathy. Study results and limitations: The blood repertoire included most of the expanded thyroid clonotypes above 0.001. The model foresaw ophthalmopathy a median roughly 6.3 months prior to onset.

There were TCR beta CDR3 regions amplified from RNA transcripts. Primed by the HTBI set, a first-round RT-PCR was run on the TCR CDR3. TCRdb re-analysed the multiplex PCR reads in MiXCR, keeping a single row per CDR3 protein. This sample has about 640,000 distinct CDR3 sequences, with less than 25% found just once. Reasons for excluding patients were uncontrolled infection, other autoimmune disease, pregnancy or lactation. Fresh peripheral blood, 10 ml, was the source of the PBMCs. V gene TRBV5-6 combines with J gene TRBJ2-6; no clear D. Sequenced: blood. The sequence was collected from a young man with Graves' ophthalmopathy. CDR3 nucleotide sequence: TGTGCCAGCAGCTTGGGTGTGGGGGCCAACGTCCTGACTTTC. Protein sequence: CASSLGVGANVLTF.